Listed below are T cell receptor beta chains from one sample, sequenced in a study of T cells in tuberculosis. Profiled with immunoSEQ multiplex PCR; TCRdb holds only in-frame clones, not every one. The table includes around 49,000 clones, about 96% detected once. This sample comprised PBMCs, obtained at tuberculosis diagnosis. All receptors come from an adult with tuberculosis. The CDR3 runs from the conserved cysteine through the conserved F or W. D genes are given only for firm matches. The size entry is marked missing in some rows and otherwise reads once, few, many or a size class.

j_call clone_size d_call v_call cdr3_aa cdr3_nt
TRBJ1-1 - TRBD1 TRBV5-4 CASSWDRGAESFF TGTGCCAGCAGCTGGGACAGGGGAGCCGAGTCTTTCTTT
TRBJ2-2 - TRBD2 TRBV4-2 CASSQGSGRETGELFF TGTGCCAGCAGCCAAGGTAGCGGGAGGGAAACCGGGGAGCTGTTTTTT
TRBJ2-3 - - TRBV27 CASSWGRTETDTQYF TGTGCCAGCTCCTGGGGGCGGACCGAGACAGATACGCAGTATTTT
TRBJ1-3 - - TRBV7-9 CASSLAAGRSGNTIYF TGTGCCAGCAGCTTAGCGGCGGGGCGCTCTGGAAACACCATATATTTT
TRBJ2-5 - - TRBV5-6 CASSPQGAARQTQYF TGTGCCAGCAGTCCTCAGGGCGCGGCACGGCAGACCCAGTACTTC
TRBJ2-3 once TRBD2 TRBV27 CASSLGGRTLDTQYF TGTGCCAGCAGTTTAGGCGGGAGGACGCTGGATACGCAGTATTTT
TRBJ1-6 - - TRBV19 CASGLKGYSPLHF TGTGCCAGTGGGTTAAAGGGGTATTCACCCCTCCACTTT
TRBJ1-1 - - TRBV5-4 CASSWSPDLNRGEAFF TGTGCCAGCAGCTGGTCCCCGGATTTGAATCGAGGGGAAGCTTTCTTT
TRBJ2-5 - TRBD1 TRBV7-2 CASSLGFSTGEATQYF TGTGCCAGCAGCTTAGGGTTTTCGACAGGGGAAGCGACCCAGTACTTC
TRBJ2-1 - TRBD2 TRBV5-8 CASSLDASGRKNYNEQFF TGTGCCAGCAGCTTAGACGCTAGCGGGAGAAAAAATTACAATGAGCAGTTCTTC
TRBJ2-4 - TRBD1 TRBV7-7 CASSLRPTGLAKNIQYF TGTGCTAGCAGCTTAAGGCCGACAGGGCTAGCCAAAAACATTCAGTACTTC
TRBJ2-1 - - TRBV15 CATSREGHEQFF TGTGCCACCAGCAGAGAGGGGCATGAGCAGTTCTTC
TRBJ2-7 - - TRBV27 CASSLGGADQSYEQYF TGTGCCAGCAGTTTGGGGGGGGCCGATCAATCCTACGAGCAGTACTTC
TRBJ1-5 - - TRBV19 CASSPSLLSRQYSNQPQHF TGTGCCAGTAGTCCCAGCCTGCTTAGTCGACAGTATAGCAATCAGCCCCAGCATTTT
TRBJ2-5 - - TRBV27 CASSFIGSTETQYF TGTGCCAGCAGTTTTATTGGTAGTACTGAGACCCAGTACTTC
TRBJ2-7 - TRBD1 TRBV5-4 CASSLARQGTDGEQYF TGTGCCAGCAGCTTGGCCAGACAGGGAACGGACGGCGAGCAGTACTTC
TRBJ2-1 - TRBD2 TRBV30 CAWSTGLAGEQFF TGTGCCTGGAGTACGGGACTAGCGGGAGAGCAGTTCTTC
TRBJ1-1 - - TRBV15 CATSRDAGHQNTEAFF TGTGCCACCAGCAGAGATGCGGGGCATCAGAACACTGAAGCTTTCTTT
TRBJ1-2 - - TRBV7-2 CASSSQLQGGGTF TGTGCCAGCAGTTCTCAACTCCAGGGAGGCGGCACCTTC
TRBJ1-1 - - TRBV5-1 CASSGPGGEAFF TGCGCCAGCAGCGGCCCGGGGGGTGAAGCTTTCTTT
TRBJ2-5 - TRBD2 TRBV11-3 CASSPGLAGMETQYF TGTGCCAGCAGCCCTGGACTAGCGGGAATGGAGACCCAGTACTTC
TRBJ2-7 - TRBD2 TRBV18 CASSPPLGTSGSRGLYEQYF TGTGCCAGCTCACCACCGTTGGGGACTAGCGGTTCCAGAGGGCTCTACGAGCAGTACTTC
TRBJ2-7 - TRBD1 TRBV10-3 CAISESGDRAEQYF TGTGCCATCAGTGAGTCGGGTGACAGGGCCGAGCAGTACTTC
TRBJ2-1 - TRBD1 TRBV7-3 CASRLAGGVNNEQFF TGTGCCAGCAGGCTGGCAGGGGGCGTCAACAATGAGCAGTTCTTC
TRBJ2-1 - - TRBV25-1 CASSDHPTGLGGNEQFF TGTGCCAGCAGTGACCATCCTACAGGTCTCGGGGGCAATGAGCAGTTCTTC
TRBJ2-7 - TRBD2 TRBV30 CAWEILAGREQYF TGTGCCTGGGAAATCCTAGCGGGAAGGGAGCAGTACTTC
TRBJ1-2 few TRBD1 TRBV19 CASTTGGNNYGYTF TGTGCCAGTACAACAGGGGGCAATAACTATGGCTACACCTTC
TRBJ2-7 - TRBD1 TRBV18 CASSPGWVTGDGYEQYF TGTGCCAGCTCACCGGGGTGGGTTACAGGGGACGGCTACGAGCAGTACTTC